This TCR beta chain was sequenced for a study of response to subunit inactivated influenza vaccine. This clonotype appeared a few times. Its cognate antigen is unknown. TCRdb recomputed calls from the RT-PCR reads with MiXCR, one row per CDR3 protein. This sample has 500,000 or so distinct CDR3 sequences, with 10% to 11% found just once. Findings and limits, study-wide: Authors proposed each seasonal influenza vaccination draws in few new T cells.

Germline assignment: CDR1 MNHNS and CDR2 SASEGT. CDR3 length: 13 amino acids. With 6 bases removed from V and 8 bases from J, the gap between germline ends came to 14 bases. The chain carries TRBV6-1 and TRBJ2-1; D uncertain. The TCR originated in a man between 45 and 60 years old who received an inactivated influenza vaccine. This sample comprised PBMCs from blood, obtained 40 to 50 days after vaccination. The CDR3 sequence: CASSGWARDEQFF. DNA of the CDR3: TGTGCCAGCAGCGGCTGGGCTAGAGATGAGCAGTTCTTC.